This T cell receptor (beta chain) originates from a study of cytomegalovirus exposure and HLA in healthy donors. Study-wide findings and caveats: In a later analysis, donors in an Asian-associated ancestry cluster reportedly had fewer N-insertions in productive TCRs than the cohort mean. With DRB1 most and HLA-C fewest, TCR association rates differed between HLA loci in a later analysis. The classifier, whose performance was assessed in both the original and validation cohorts, reportedly diagnosed cytomegalovirus status with high specificity and sensitivity.

Participants comprised healthy donors of bone marrow. About this clone itself: What it binds is unknown.

V dropped 2 bases and J dropped 7; count of bases not matched to a gene: 7. This CDR3 has 14 amino acids. Germline V gene data show CDR1 as MDHEN and CDR2 as SYDVKM. Primers included in the PCR were 60 Vbeta and 13 Jbeta primers. Sequencing used immunoSEQ multiplex PCR; TCRdb keeps in-frame clones, though not all of them. The data show about 94,000 clones, 7.6% seen once. The chain recombines TRBV28 with TRBJ2-7, with 8 bases identical to TRBD2. This receptor was taken from a man aged 45-60 years in good health and CMV-seronegative. Sequenced material: PBMCs. CDR3: CASSLVPRGEEQYF. Here the CDR3 DNA reads TGTGCCAGCAGTTTAGTGCCGCGGGGGGAAGAGCAGTACTTC.